This note documents a single T cell receptor beta chain sequence. The target antigen is unknown. Both TCR beta VDJ combination and CDR3 sequence profiling were carried out. Genomic DNA was the template for this profiling. TCRdb analysed the reads with MiXCR anew, one entry per CDR3 protein. The sample shows a few hundred thousand distinct CDR3 sequences, around 49% of them seen only once. Germline CDR1 and CDR2: SEHNR and FQNEAQ (reference sequence). V dropped 3 bases and J dropped 4 bases, with 6 bases sitting between them. The CDR3 is 12 amino acids. The sample originates from a study of CD8+CD57+ T cells in acquired aplastic anemia. Study-level results: Patients and controls shared 25 to 35 CD8+ CDR3 sequences, highly expressed in patients.

CD8+CD57+ cell expansion, shown by flow cytometry, had occurred in the patients selected for sequencing. This clonotype was obtained from a human donor with aplastic anemia. This chain uses TRBV7-9 with TRBJ1-1, with no clear D. The sample comprised sorted CD4+, CD8+, or CD8+CD57+ T cells (not recorded which) from PBMCs. CDR3 sequence reads: CASSFGPTEAFF. CDR3 sequence (DNA): TGTGCCAGCAGCTTCGGGCCCACTGAAGCTTTCTTT.